This record concerns one TCR beta chain sequence. Trimming took 6 bases from V and 6 from J, leaving 13 bases between them. Germline CDR1 and CDR2: SQVTM and ANQGSEA. The CDR3 extends over 12 amino acids. This entry comes from a study of blood T cell repertoires in COVID-19. TCRdb's copy holds only in-frame clones and misses some; the assay was immunoSEQ multiplex PCR. The repertoire has about 490,000 clones, 70% to 90% of them found once; the top ten carry approximately 3.4%. This chain uses TRBV29-1 with TRBJ2-3; D uncertain. The sequence was collected from a human donor in a cohort sampled during active COVID-19. Material: peripheral blood. DNA of the CDR3: TGCAGCGTCAGACTGCCCTCGGATACGCAGTATTTT. It is translated as CSVRLPSDTQYF.